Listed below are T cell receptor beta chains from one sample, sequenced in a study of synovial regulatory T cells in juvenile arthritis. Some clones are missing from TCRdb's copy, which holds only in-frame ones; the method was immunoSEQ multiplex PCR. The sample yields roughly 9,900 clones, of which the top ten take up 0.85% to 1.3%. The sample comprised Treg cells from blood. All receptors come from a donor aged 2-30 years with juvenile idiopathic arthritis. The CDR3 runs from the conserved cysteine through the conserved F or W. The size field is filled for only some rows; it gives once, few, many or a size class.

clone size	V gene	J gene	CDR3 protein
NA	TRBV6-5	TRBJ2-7	CASSYERKQYF
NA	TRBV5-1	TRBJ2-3	CASSGGQGITDTQYF
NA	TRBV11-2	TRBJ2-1	CASSYRRRTRLLEEQFF
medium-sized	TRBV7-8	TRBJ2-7	CASSSSVASQYF
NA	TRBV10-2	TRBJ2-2	CASSITTGELFF
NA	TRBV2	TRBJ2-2	CASSEVGSHTGELFF
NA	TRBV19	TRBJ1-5	CASSAYRGNQPQHF
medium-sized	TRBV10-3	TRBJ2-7	CATNPGQGVYEQYF
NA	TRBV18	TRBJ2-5	CASSPGTQYF
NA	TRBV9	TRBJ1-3	CASSVGPGGSSGNTIYF
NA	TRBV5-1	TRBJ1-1	CASSSVRQRKAFF
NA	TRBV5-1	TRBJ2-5	CASSYGTDQETQYF
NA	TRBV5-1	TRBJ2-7	CASSLPQGASNEQYF
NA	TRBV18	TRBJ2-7	CASSPLAAYEQYF
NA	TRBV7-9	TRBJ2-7	CASRSQGVYDEQYF
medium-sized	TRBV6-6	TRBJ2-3	CASRKKHRGSTNTQYF
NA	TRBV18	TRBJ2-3	CASSPPSSADTQYF
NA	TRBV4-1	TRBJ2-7	CASSQASGTSGSRTYEQYF
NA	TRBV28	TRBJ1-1	CASRLHLRGEAFF
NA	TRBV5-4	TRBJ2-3	CASSYEGLAGGSGPPDTQYF
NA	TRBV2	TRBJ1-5	CASSFGLSNQPQHF
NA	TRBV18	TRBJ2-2	CASSPPRGTGELFF
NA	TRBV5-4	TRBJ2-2	CASSLREGGIGELFF
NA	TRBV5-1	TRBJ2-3	CASSPLAARGDTQYF
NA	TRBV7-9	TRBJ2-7	CASSLAGFSYEQYF
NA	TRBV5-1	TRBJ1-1	CASSPLPGTTEAFF
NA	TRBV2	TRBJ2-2	CASRADTGELFF